In this sample, the clone carrying this T cell receptor beta chain is medium-sized. TCRdb re-derived calls from the 5' RACE reads in MiXCR, one entry per CDR3 protein. Here the sample spans 80,000 to 100,000 distinct CDR3 sequences, 9% to 15% being singletons. The sample is drawn from a study of early T cells in non-severe SARS-CoV-2 infection. CDR3 length: 13 residues. Germline V gives CDR1 SGHTA, CDR2 FQGNSA. With 6 bases removed from V and 3 bases from J, the gap between germline ends came to 12 bases. Sequencing was done on a sample of whole blood. This rearrangement joins TRBV7-2 to TRBJ2-7; D might be TRBD1 (5 bases). This clonotype was obtained from an adult who was a healthcare worker with PCR-confirmed SARS-CoV-2 infection or an uninfected control (not recorded which). The CDR3 reads CASSQTGYYEQYF. As DNA, the CDR3 is TGTGCCAGCAGTCAAACAGGATACTACGAGCAGTACTTC.